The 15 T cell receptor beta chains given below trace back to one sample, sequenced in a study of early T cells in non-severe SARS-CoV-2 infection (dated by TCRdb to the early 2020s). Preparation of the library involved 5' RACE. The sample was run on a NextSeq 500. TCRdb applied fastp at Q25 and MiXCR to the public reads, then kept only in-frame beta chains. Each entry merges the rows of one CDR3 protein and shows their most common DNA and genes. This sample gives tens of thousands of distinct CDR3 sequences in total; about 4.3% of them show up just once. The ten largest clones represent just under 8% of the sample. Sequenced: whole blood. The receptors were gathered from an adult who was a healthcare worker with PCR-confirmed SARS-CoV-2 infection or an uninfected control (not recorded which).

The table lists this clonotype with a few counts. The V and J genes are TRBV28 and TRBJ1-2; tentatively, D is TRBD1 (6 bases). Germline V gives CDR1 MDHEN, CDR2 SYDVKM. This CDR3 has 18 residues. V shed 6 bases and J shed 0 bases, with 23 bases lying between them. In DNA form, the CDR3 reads TGTGCCAGCAGATCGGGGACAAGGAGGGCCATTTCTAACTATGGCTACACCTTC. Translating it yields CASRSGTRRAISNYGYTF.

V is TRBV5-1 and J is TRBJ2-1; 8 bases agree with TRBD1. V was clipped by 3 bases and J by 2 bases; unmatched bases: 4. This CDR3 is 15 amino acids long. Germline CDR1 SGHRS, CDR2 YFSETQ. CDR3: CASSWGTGTYNEQFF. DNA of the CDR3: TGCGCCAGCAGCTGGGGGACAGGTACCTACAATGAGCAGTTCTTC.

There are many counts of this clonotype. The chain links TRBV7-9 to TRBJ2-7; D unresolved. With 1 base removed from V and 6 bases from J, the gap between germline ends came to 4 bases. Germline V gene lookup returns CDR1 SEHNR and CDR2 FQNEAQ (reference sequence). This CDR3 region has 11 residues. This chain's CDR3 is CASSLDGEQYF. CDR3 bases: TGTGCCAGCAGCTTAGACGGCGAGCAGTACTTC.

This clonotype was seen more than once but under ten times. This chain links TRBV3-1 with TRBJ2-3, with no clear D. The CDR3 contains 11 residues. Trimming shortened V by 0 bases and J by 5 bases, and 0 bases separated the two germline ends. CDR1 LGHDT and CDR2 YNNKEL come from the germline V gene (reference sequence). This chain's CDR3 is CASSQEDTQYF. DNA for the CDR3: TGTGCCAGCAGCCAAGAAGATACGCAGTATTTT.

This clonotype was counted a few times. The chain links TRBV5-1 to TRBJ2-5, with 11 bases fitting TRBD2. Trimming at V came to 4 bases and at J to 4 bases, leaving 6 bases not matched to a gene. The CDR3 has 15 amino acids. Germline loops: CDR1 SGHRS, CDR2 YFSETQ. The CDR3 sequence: CASSPLAGGIETQYF. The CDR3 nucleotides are TGCGCCAGCAGCCCCTTAGCGGGGGGGATAGAGACCCAGTACTTC.

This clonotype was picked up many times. The CDR3 spells CASGLIWSGDEQYF. CDR3 nucleotide sequence: TGTGCTAGTGGTTTGATCTGGTCGGGGGACGAGCAGTACTTC. The J gene is TRBJ2-7, the V gene TRBV12-5, with D perhaps TRBD2 (6 bases). The germline gives CDR1 LGHNT, CDR2 FRNRAP. The CDR3 spans 14 residues. Trimming pared 2 bases from V and 5 bases from J, leaving 13 bases between. Variable domain in full (rest from reference TRBV12-5 and TRBJ2-7): DARVTQTPRHKVTEMGQEVTMRCQPILGHNTVFWYRQTMMQGLELLAYFRNRAPLDDSGMPKDRFSAEMPDATLATLKIQPSEPRDSAVYFCASGLIWSGDEQYFGPGTRLTVT.

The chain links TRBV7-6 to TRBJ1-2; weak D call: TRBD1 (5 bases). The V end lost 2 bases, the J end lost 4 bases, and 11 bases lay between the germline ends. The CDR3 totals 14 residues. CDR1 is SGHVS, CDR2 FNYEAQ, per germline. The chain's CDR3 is CASSLLQGSYGYTF. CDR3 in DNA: TGTGCCAGCAGCTTATTGCAGGGAAGCTATGGCTACACCTTC.

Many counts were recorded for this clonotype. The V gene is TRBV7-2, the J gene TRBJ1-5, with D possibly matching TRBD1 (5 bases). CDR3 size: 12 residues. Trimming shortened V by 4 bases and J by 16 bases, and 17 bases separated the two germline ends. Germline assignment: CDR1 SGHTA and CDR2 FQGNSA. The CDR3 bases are TGTGCCAGCAGCTCCCTAGACAGTAAGAGTCATTTT. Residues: CASSSLDSKSHF. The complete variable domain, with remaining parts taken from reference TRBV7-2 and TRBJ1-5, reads GAGVSQSPSNKVTEKGKDVELRCDPISGHTALYWYRQSLGQGLEFLIYFQGNSAPDKSGLPSDRFSAERTGGSVSTLTIQRTQQEDSAVYLCASSSLDSKSHFGDGTRLSIL.

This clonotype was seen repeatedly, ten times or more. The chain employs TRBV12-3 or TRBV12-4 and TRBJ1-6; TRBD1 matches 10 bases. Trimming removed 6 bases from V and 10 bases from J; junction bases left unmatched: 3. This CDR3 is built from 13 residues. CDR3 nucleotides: TGTGCCAGCAGAGGGACAGGGGTATCACCCCTCCACTTT. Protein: CASRGTGVSPLHF.

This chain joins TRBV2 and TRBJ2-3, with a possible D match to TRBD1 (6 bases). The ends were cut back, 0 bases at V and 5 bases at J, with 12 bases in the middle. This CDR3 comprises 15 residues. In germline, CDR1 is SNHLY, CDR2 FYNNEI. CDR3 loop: CASSEARTAEDTQYF. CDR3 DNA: TGTGCCAGCAGTGAAGCCCGGACAGCGGAAGATACGCAGTATTTT.

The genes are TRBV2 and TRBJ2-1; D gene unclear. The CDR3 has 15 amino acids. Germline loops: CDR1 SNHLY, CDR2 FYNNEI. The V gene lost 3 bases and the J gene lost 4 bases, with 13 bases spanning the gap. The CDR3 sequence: CASSDGKGLYNEQFF. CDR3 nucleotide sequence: TGTGCCAGCAGTGACGGAAAGGGCCTGTACAATGAGCAGTTCTTC.

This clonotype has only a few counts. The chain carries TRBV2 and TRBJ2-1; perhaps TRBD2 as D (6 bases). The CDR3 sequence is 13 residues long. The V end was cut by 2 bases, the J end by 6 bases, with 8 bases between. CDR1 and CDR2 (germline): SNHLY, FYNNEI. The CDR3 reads CASSERTTNEQFF. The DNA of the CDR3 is TGTGCCAGCAGTGAAAGGACTACCAATGAGCAGTTCTTC.

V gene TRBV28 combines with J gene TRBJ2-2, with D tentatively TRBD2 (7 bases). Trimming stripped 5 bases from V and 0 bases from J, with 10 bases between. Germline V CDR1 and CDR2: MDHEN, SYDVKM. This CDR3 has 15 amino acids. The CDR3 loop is CASSLGGANTGELFF. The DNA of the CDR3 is TGTGCCAGCAGTCTAGGGGGGGCGAACACCGGGGAGCTGTTTTTT.

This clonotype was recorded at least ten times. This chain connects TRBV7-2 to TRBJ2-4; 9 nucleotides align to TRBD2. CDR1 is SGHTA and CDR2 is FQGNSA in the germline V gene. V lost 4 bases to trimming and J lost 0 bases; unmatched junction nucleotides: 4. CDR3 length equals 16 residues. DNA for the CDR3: TGTGCCAGCAGCTCGGGACTAGCATTAGCCAAAAACATTCAGTACTTC. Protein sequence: CASSSGLALAKNIQYF.

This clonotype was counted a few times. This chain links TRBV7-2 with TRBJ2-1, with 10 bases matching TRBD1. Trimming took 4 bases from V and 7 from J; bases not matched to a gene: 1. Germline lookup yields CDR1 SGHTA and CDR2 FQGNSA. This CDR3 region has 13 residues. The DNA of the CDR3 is TGTGCCAGCAGCTCGGGACAGGGGAATGAGCAGTTCTTC. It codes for CASSSGQGNEQFF.